The 32 T cell receptor beta chains below all came from one sample that was sequenced in a study of T-cell memory formation after mild COVID-19. TCRdb ran MiXCR on the 5' RACE reads and lists one entry per CDR3 protein. Among roughly 100,000 distinct CDR3 sequences, about an eighth were seen once, and the ten largest hold around 26%. Sequencing used PBMCs or a T cell subset sorted from them (not recorded which). Receptors were obtained from an adult woman who had mild COVID-19 (a few samples of this study predate the infection). Cell type and time point are not known.

This clonotype was counted a few times. This chain joins TRBV20-1 and TRBJ1-1, with D possibly TRBD1 on 5 matching bases. Trimming removed 6 bases at V and 0 bases at J, with 11 bases between. This CDR3 spans 13 amino acids. CDR1 and CDR2 from the germline V gene are DFQATT and SNEGSKA (reference sequence). The CDR3 bases are TGCAGTGCCTGGGACGGTTTGAACACTGAAGCTTTCTTT. Protein sequence: CSAWDGLNTEAFF.

This clonotype has more than one count but fewer than ten. The chain couples TRBV15 to TRBJ1-6; 12 bases line up with TRBD1. Per the germline V gene, CDR1 is LNHNV and CDR2 is YYDKDF (reference sequence). The trim removed 3 bases at V and 11 bases at J, leaving 8 bases unmatched. The CDR3 runs to 16 residues. CDR3: CATSRLTGTGGTPLHF. For the CDR3, the DNA is TGTGCCACCAGCAGGTTAACCGGGACAGGGGGCACACCCCTCCACTTT.

The chain recombines TRBV30 with TRBJ1-2; TRBD1 matches 10 bases. J gave up 6 bases and V 2 bases, and 3 bases lay outside the gene matches. The CDR3 extends over 13 amino acids. From germline, CDR1 is GTSNPN and CDR2 SVGIG (reference sequence). The CDR3 DNA is TGTGCCTGGAGTTTGGGACAGGGGAATGGCTACACCTTC. It translates to CAWSLGQGNGYTF. Using reference TRBV30 and TRBJ1-2 for the parts outside the CDR3, the full variable domain is SQTIHQWPATLVQPVGSPLSLECTVEGTSNPNLYWYRQAAGRGLQLLFYSVGIGQISSEVPQNLSASRPQDRQFILSSKKLLLSDSGFYLCAWSLGQGNGYTFGSGTRLTVV.

This clonotype was counted many times. V is TRBV7-9 and J is TRBJ2-3; 8 nucleotides align to TRBD2. V lost 6 bases, J lost 0 bases, and 8 bases stayed unmatched. This CDR3 has 16 amino acids. Germline V gene sequence: CDR1 SEHNR, CDR2 FQNEAQ (reference sequence). The CDR3, as DNA: TGTGCCAGCAGTTCACACGGACTAGCTAGCACAGATACGCAGTATTTT. Translating gives CASSSHGLASTDTQYF.

The table lists this clonotype with many counts. The gene calls are TRBV29-1 and TRBJ2-5, with 8 bases matching TRBD1. V was clipped by 8 bases and J by 5 bases; unmatched bases: 4. CDR1 and CDR2 from the germline V gene are SQVTM and ANQGSEA. This CDR3 region has 11 residues. CDR3 coding DNA: TGCAGCCCTCGACAGGGGGAGACCCAGTACTTC. Protein product: CSPRQGETQYF.

This sequence joins TRBV24-1 and TRBJ2-1; weak D call: TRBD2 (6 bases). Germline CDR1 and CDR2: KGHDR and SFDVKD. V was shortened by 5 bases and J by 3 bases, with 19 bases between the two germline ends. The CDR3 consists of 17 residues. The CDR3 reads CATSARNRRGYYNEQFF. DNA of the CDR3: TGTGCCACCAGTGCCCGTAACAGGCGGGGTTACTACAATGAGCAGTTCTTC.

Worth noting for this clonotype: An end of the junction does not agree with germline; a read error may underlie this. The rearrangement links TRBV7-7 to TRBJ1-1; 8 bases are a match to TRBD1. Germline V lookup: CDR1 SSHAT, CDR2 FNYEAQ (reference sequence). The length of the CDR3 is 14 residues. The CDR3 here is CASNMDRAVTEAFF. The CDR3 nucleotides are TGTGCTAGCAACATGGACAGGGCGGTCACTGAAGCTTTCTTT.

The J gene is TRBJ2-1, the V gene TRBV12-3 or TRBV12-4; 11 nucleotides match TRBD2. CDR3 length equals 16 residues. With 6 bases clipped from V and 4 bases from J, the junction kept 8 bases outside the gene matches. The CDR3 sequence is CASSQMTSGVYNEQFF. The CDR3 DNA reads as TGTGCCAGCAGCCAAATGACTAGCGGGGTGTACAATGAGCAGTTCTTC.

This clonotype was seen more than once but under ten times. This rearrangement joins TRBV29-1 to TRBJ2-7; D is undetermined. Germline V gives CDR1 SQVTM, CDR2 ANQGSEA. This CDR3 comprises 14 residues. V shed 0 bases and J shed 2 bases, with 11 bases lying between them. CDR3 coding DNA: TGCAGCGTTGAAGAAGGCGGTAGGACCTACGAGCAGTACTTC. This gives the protein CSVEEGGRTYEQYF.

This chain joins TRBV13 and TRBJ1-1, with 9 bases aligning to TRBD1. The CDR3 has 16 residues. Germline V gene lookup returns CDR1 PRHDT and CDR2 FYEKMQ (reference sequence). Trimming removed 1 base from V and 2 bases from J; junction bases left unmatched: 5. The chain's CDR3 is CASSLVQGAANTEAFF. The CDR3 coding sequence is TGTGCCAGCAGCTTAGTACAGGGGGCGGCCAACACTGAAGCTTTCTTT.

The V call is TRBV19, the J call TRBJ2-7; 13 positions agree with TRBD2. J gave up 1 base and V 3 bases, and 9 bases lay outside the gene matches. There are 18 residues in the CDR3. Germline values: CDR1 LNHDA, CDR2 SQIVND (reference sequence). The CDR3: CASSMRSGLAGASYEQYF. DNA for the CDR3: TGTGCCAGTAGTATGAGAAGCGGACTAGCGGGAGCTTCCTACGAGCAGTACTTC.

This clonotype was seen repeatedly, ten times or more. V and J are TRBV7-9 and TRBJ2-7; D is undetermined. V was pared by 7 bases and J by 0 bases, with 16 bases between. This CDR3 has 15 amino acids. Germline V gene sequence: CDR1 SEHNR, CDR2 FQNEAQ (reference sequence). The CDR3 loop reads CASTPGAQSSYEQYF. In nucleotides, the CDR3 is TGTGCCAGCACTCCAGGCGCCCAGAGCTCCTACGAGCAGTACTTC.

This clonotype was observed a handful of times. The V and J genes are TRBV11-2 and TRBJ2-7; 8 bases match TRBD2. Germline V CDR1 and CDR2: SGHAT, FQNNGV. The CDR3 has 15 amino acids. Unmatched junction bases numbered 4, after V lost 0 bases and J lost 3 bases. The CDR3 is CASSLEAGESYEQYF. Written as DNA, the CDR3 is TGTGCCAGCAGCTTAGAAGCGGGGGAGAGCTACGAGCAGTACTTC.

The chain couples TRBV7-8 to TRBJ2-6; 9 positions match TRBD1. Germline assignment: CDR1 SGHVS and CDR2 FQNEAQ. The length of the CDR3 is 17 residues. V lost 5 bases, J lost 0 bases, and 5 bases stayed unmatched. This CDR3 reads CASSTTGGLSGANVLTF. The CDR3 DNA reads TGTGCCAGCAGCACGACAGGGGGACTCTCTGGGGCCAACGTCCTGACTTTC. Full variable domain (outside the CDR3, taken from reference TRBV7-8 and TRBJ2-6): GAGVSQSPRYKVAKRGQDVALRCDPISGHVSLFWYQQALGQGPEFLTYFQNEAQLDKSGLPSDRFFAERPEGSVSTLKIQRTQQEDSAVYLCASSTTGGLSGANVLTFGAGSRLTVL.

This clonotype turned up a few times. The V call is TRBV5-4, the J call TRBJ2-1; 8 bases match TRBD2. Germline values: CDR1 SGHNT, CDR2 YYREEE (reference sequence). CDR3 length: 15 residues. The V segment lost 4 bases and the J segment 5 bases; nucleotides outside the gene matches: 8. CDR3 region: CASSQLLAAHNEQFF. The CDR3 coding sequence is TGTGCCAGCAGCCAACTACTAGCGGCACACAATGAGCAGTTCTTC.

This clonotype was counted at least ten times. The J gene is TRBJ2-1, the V gene TRBV4-2; TRBD1 aligns across 11 bases. CDR1 is LGHNA, CDR2 YNFKEQ, per germline. The trim removed 1 base at V and 8 bases at J, leaving 7 bases unmatched. The CDR3 is made up of 16 amino acids. The CDR3 loop reads CASSQVDRGRLDEQFF. The DNA for the CDR3 is TGTGCCAGCAGCCAAGTGGACAGGGGGCGTTTGGATGAGCAGTTCTTC.

This clonotype came up a few times. The chain employs TRBV12-3 or TRBV12-4 and TRBJ2-7, with D perhaps TRBD2 (7 bases). Trimming removed 11 bases from V and 1 base from J, with 15 bases in between. CDR3 length: 13 amino acids. The DNA of the CDR3 is TGTGCCTCACTAGGGGGGGAGTCCTACGAGCAGTACTTC. Amino acids: CASLGGESYEQYF.

This clonotype was found a few times. V gene TRBV13 combines with J gene TRBJ2-1; TRBD1 might be the D (7 bases). CDR3 length: 16 amino acids. With 0 bases removed from V and 6 bases from J, the gap between germline ends came to 15 bases. Germline V gene sequence: CDR1 PRHDT, CDR2 FYEKMQ (reference sequence). In DNA, the CDR3 is TGTGCCAGCAGCTTAGGACAGGGGTTGCGGGGCAATGAGCAGTTCTTC. It codes for CASSLGQGLRGNEQFF.

This clonotype was seen a handful of times. The J gene is TRBJ2-7, the V gene TRBV6-2 or TRBV6-3; 9 bases map to TRBD2. After removal of 2 bases from V and 1 base from J, the junction contained 9 bases not matched to a gene. Germline values: CDR1 MNHEY, CDR2 SVGEGT. The CDR3 totals 17 residues. CDR3 residues: CASSYVSGRGKSYEQYF. CDR3 sequence (DNA): TGTGCCAGCAGTTACGTTAGCGGGAGAGGAAAATCCTACGAGCAGTACTTC.

V usage is TRBV7-8 and J usage is TRBJ2-5; 12 nucleotides line up with TRBD2. This CDR3 has 20 residues. The germline CDR1 and CDR2 sequences are SGHVS and FQNEAQ. V shed 1 base, J shed 2 bases, and the junction held 14 bases outside the gene matches. This CDR3 is CASSLDPLGRTSGEQETQYF. The CDR3 nucleotides are TGTGCCAGCAGCTTAGACCCCCTTGGGCGGACTAGCGGGGAACAAGAGACCCAGTACTTC.

This clonotype was counted between two and nine times. The V gene is TRBV20-1, the J gene TRBJ1-2; 7 bases map to TRBD1. CDR1 is DFQATT and CDR2 is SNEGSKA in the germline V gene (reference sequence). J was trimmed by 5 bases and V by 0 bases; bases with no gene match: 15. This CDR3 is built from 17 residues. The CDR3 DNA is TGCAGTGCTAGAGAGACGGACAGGTCCTCGGAAGCGTATGGCTACACCTTC. It specifies CSARETDRSSEAYGYTF.

This clonotype showed up many times. The chain employs TRBV29-1 and TRBJ2-3; 12 bases fit TRBD1. The V gene's germline CDR1 is SQVTM and CDR2 ANQGSEA. The CDR3 extends over 15 amino acids. The J segment lost 6 bases and the V segment lost 6 bases, leaving 10 bases of the junction unmatched. The CDR3 is CSVGLGTGGVDTQYF. Here the CDR3 DNA reads TGCAGCGTCGGGCTCGGGACAGGGGGCGTTGATACGCAGTATTTT.

This clonotype showed up just a few times. V is TRBV6-2 or TRBV6-3 and J is TRBJ1-2; D not certain. There are 13 residues in the CDR3. Germline V lookup: CDR1 MNHEY, CDR2 SVGEGT. V was trimmed by 0 bases and J by 8 bases, leaving 10 bases between them. The CDR3 loop is CASSYSRPWGYTF. The CDR3, as DNA: TGTGCCAGCAGTTACTCCAGGCCCTGGGGCTACACCTTC.

This clonotype was seen more than once but under ten times. The chain joins TRBV7-9 to TRBJ2-3; 8 bases agree with TRBD2. Losses at the gene ends were 4 bases for V and 4 bases for J; bases not matched to a gene: 7. This CDR3 comprises 15 residues. Germline lookup yields CDR1 SEHNR and CDR2 FQNEAQ (reference sequence). CDR3 nucleotide sequence: TGTGCCAGCAGCTCGAAAGCGGGAGCCGCAGATACGCAGTATTTT. Protein sequence: CASSSKAGAADTQYF.

This clonotype was seen more than once but under ten times. The chain carries TRBV5-1 and TRBJ2-7, with D uncertain. V was shortened by 2 bases and J by 2 bases, with 8 bases between the two germline ends. The CDR3 is made up of 13 amino acids. Germline loops: CDR1 SGHRS, CDR2 YFSETQ. The CDR3 is CASSFTAPYEQYF. In nucleotides, the CDR3 is TGCGCCAGCAGCTTTACCGCGCCCTACGAGCAGTACTTC.

This chain uses TRBV4-1 with TRBJ2-1; perhaps TRBD2 as D (7 bases). The CDR3 is 15 amino acids. Trimming left V 4 bases short and J 8 bases short, with 18 bases between. Germline CDR1 is MGHRA and CDR2 is YSYEKL. Here the CDR3 reads CASSRLGGLQDEQFF. The CDR3 bases are TGCGCCAGCAGCCGCCTCGGGGGGCTCCAGGATGAGCAGTTCTTC.

This rearrangement joins TRBV5-1 to TRBJ1-6; D ambiguous. CDR1 is SGHRS and CDR2 is YFSETQ in the germline V gene. The CDR3 covers 11 residues. With 4 bases removed from V and 7 bases from J, the gap between germline ends came to 3 bases. The CDR3 nucleotides read TGCGCCAGCAGCGAGAATTCACCCCTCCACTTT. It specifies CASSENSPLHF.

In its sample, this clonotype was seen a few times. An end of the junction differs from the germline gene, which may be a read error. The CDR3 loop is CASGYSAGANVLTF. The CDR3 nucleotides read TGTGCCAGCGGTTATAGTGCTGGGGCCAACGTCCTGACTTTC. The chain links TRBV6-2 or TRBV6-3 to TRBJ2-6; D not certain. Germline values: CDR1 MNHEY, CDR2 SVGEGT. This CDR3 has 14 residues.

This clonotype was seen a handful of times. V and J are TRBV5-6 and TRBJ2-1; D ambiguous. Germline V gives CDR1 SGHDT, CDR2 YYEEEE. The CDR3 sequence is 12 residues long. V lost 3 bases, J lost 5 bases, and 6 bases lay in between. The CDR3 region is CASSSSNNEQFF. CDR3 nucleotide sequence: TGTGCCAGCAGCTCTTCGAACAATGAGCAGTTCTTC.

The chain carries TRBV19 and TRBJ2-2; 7 nucleotides agree with TRBD2. With V trimmed by 4 bases and J by 4 bases, 15 bases remained unmatched. Per germline, CDR1 LNHDA and CDR2 SQIVND (reference sequence). The CDR3 covers 18 residues. The CDR3 coding sequence is TGTGCCAGTAGTAACGGGGCGGGAGTGGGTTACGGCACCGGGGAGCTGTTTTTT. Residues: CASSNGAGVGYGTGELFF.

This clonotype has more than one count but fewer than ten. This chain links TRBV6-1 with TRBJ2-1; D may be TRBD1 (5 bases). Trimming cost V 3 bases and J 6 bases, with 12 bases left between them. The CDR3 totals 14 residues. The germline gives CDR1 MNHNS, CDR2 SASEGT. In DNA, the CDR3 is TGTGCCAGCAGTGACATTGTAGGGGTCAATGAGCAGTTCTTC. Its translation: CASSDIVGVNEQFF.

This clonotype was detected many times. The V gene is TRBV5-6, the J gene TRBJ2-1, with no clear D. This CDR3 is built from 13 residues. The V end lost 0 bases, the J end lost 0 bases, and 1 base lay between the germline ends. CDR1 is SGHDT and CDR2 is YYEEEE in the germline V gene. This chain's CDR3 is CASSLGSYNEQFF. The DNA of the CDR3 is TGTGCCAGCAGCTTGGGCTCCTACAATGAGCAGTTCTTC.